At least ten counts were recorded for the clone carrying this TCR beta chain. The data belong to a study of blood T cells in healthy people across ages. PCR was performed a second time for about 7 to 12 cycles using a sample-barcoded 5' primer and a J-beta primer mix. TCRdb re-called the 5' RACE reads with MiXCR, one entry per CDR3 protein. The sample holds 660,000 or so distinct CDR3 sequences, roughly 58% seen once. V lost 3 bases, J lost 7 bases, and 15 bases lay in between. Germline CDR1 is SGHTA and CDR2 is FQGNSA. This CDR3 spans 15 amino acids. The sequenced material came from blood. V is TRBV7-2 and J is TRBJ1-4, with D maybe TRBD1 (5 bases). This sequence originates from a man aged 55 to 70 in good health. CDR3 residues: CASSLMGTGGEKLFF. DNA of the CDR3: TGTGCCAGCAGCTTGATGGGGACGGGGGGTGAAAAACTGTTTTTT.